This TCR beta chain is from a study of cytomegalovirus exposure and HLA in healthy donors. This PCR relied on a set of 60 Vbeta primers and 13 Jbeta primers. TCRdb's copy holds only in-frame clones and misses some; the assay was immunoSEQ multiplex PCR. The table shows more than 85,000 clones, with approximately 70% occurring only once. CDR1 and CDR2 from the germline V gene are MGHDK and SYGVNS. V was cut by 1 base and J by 3 bases, with 6 bases left in between. The CDR3 is made up of 13 amino acids. This TCR came from a woman aged 18-29 years in good health and CMV-seropositive. Input material: PBMCs. The chain carries TRBV25-1 and TRBJ2-5; D may be TRBD2 (5 bases). The CDR3 spells CASSESGKETQYF. The CDR3 DNA reads as TGTGCCAGCAGTGAATCGGGAAAAGAGACCCAGTACTTC.